A selection of T cell receptor beta chains follows, all from one sample in a study of blood T cell repertoires in COVID-19. Produced via immunoSEQ multiplex PCR; TCRdb's table is partial and in-frame only. The repertoire holds approximately 120,000 clones, with less than 90% as singletons. What was sequenced was peripheral blood. The receptors come from a man older than 75 with active or convalescent COVID-19. Both conserved end residues are part of each CDR3. A D gene is named only where the DNA matches it firmly. Expanded clones get a size class; other rows say once, few or many, or leave the size out.

V gene	clone size	D gene	J gene	CDR3 protein	CDR3 DNA
TRBV2	.	.	TRBJ1-4	CASTKERAARLFF	TGTGCCAGCACAAAAGAGAGGGCAGCCAGACTGTTTTTT
TRBV4-2	many	TRBD1	TRBJ1-5	CASSQEGGRSANQPQHF	TGTGCCAGCAGCCAAGAAGGGGGCAGGAGCGCCAATCAGCCCCAGCATTTT
TRBV9	.	TRBD1	TRBJ2-3	CASSRGGTGVSDTQYF	TGTGCCAGCAGCCGCGGGGGGACAGGGGTGTCGGATACGCAGTATTTT
TRBV9	.	.	TRBJ1-1	CASSPAQGWTEAFF	TGTGCCAGCAGCCCCGCCCAGGGATGGACTGAAGCTTTCTTT
TRBV18	.	.	TRBJ1-4	CASSPLGQTNEKLFF	TGTGCCAGCTCACCATTAGGACAGACTAATGAAAAACTGTTTTTT
TRBV6-5	.	.	TRBJ1-3	CASSYSGGKAGNTIYF	TGTGCCAGCAGTTACTCGGGGGGTAAGGCTGGAAACACCATATATTTT
TRBV6-1	.	TRBD1	TRBJ2-7	CASSEAWTGSYEQYF	TGTGCCAGCAGTGAAGCTTGGACAGGGTCCTACGAGCAGTACTTC
TRBV7-9	.	.	TRBJ1-2	CASSLVGDYGYTF	TGTGCCAGCAGCTTGGTAGGGGACTATGGCTACACCTTC
TRBV23-1	few	TRBD1	TRBJ2-5	CAFQPPGQQETQYF	TGCGCCTTCCAGCCCCCGGGACAGCAAGAGACCCAGTACTTC
TRBV7-9	.	TRBD2	TRBJ2-1	CASSPGYGGSSGSEGEQFF	TGTGCCAGCAGCCCCGGGTACGGGGGAAGTAGCGGGAGTGAGGGTGAGCAGTTCTTC
TRBV5-1	.	TRBD1	TRBJ1-1	CASSLGQGGLNTEAFF	TGCGCCAGCAGCTTGGGACAGGGCGGGTTGAACACTGAAGCTTTCTTT
TRBV7-2	.	.	TRBJ2-3	CASSPAATGADTQYF	TGTGCCAGCAGCCCGGCCGCCACCGGGGCAGATACGCAGTATTTT
TRBV7-2	.	.	TRBJ1-1	CASSLGGALNTEAFF	TGTGCCAGCAGCTTGGGGGGGGCCCTGAACACTGAAGCTTTCTTT
TRBV6-5	.	TRBD1	TRBJ1-3	CASSSPGQRNTIYF	TGTGCCAGCAGTTCCCCGGGACAGAGAAACACCATATATTTT
TRBV5-6	.	.	TRBJ2-3	CASSPTFQGTDTQYF	TGTGCCAGCAGCCCTACCTTCCAGGGGACAGATACGCAGTATTTT
TRBV6-2/TRBV6-3	.	TRBD1	TRBJ1-5	CASSRTGTDWSNQPQHF	TGTGCCAGCAGTCGGACCGGGACAGACTGGAGCAATCAGCCCCAGCATTTT
TRBV11-2	.	TRBD2	TRBJ2-7	CASSLGGTSGSYEQYF	TGTGCCAGCAGCTTAGGGGGGACTAGCGGGAGCTACGAGCAGTACTTC
TRBV6-2/TRBV6-3	.	TRBD2	TRBJ2-7	CASSTTGGPFEQYF	TGTGCCAGCAGTACCACGGGAGGCCCCTTCGAGCAGTACTTC
TRBV9	.	TRBD1	TRBJ1-6	CASSVAPHRGNAPLHF	TGTGCCAGCAGCGTAGCCCCCCACAGGGGAAATGCGCCCCTCCACTTT
TRBV28	.	TRBD2	TRBJ2-1	CASSFLPVYPGGRNNEQFF	TGTGCCAGCAGTTTCCTCCCAGTATATCCGGGGGGGCGTAACAATGAGCAGTTCTTC
TRBV30	.	.	TRBJ1-5	CAWDRGSQPQHF	TGTGCCTGGGACAGAGGGTCGCAGCCCCAGCATTTT
TRBV30	.	.	TRBJ1-5	CAWSEKTGFQPQHF	TGTGCCTGGAGTGAAAAAACAGGGTTCCAGCCCCAGCATTTT
TRBV18	once	TRBD2	TRBJ2-1	CASSLDSGAVNREQFF	TGTGCCAGCTCACTCGATAGCGGGGCCGTTAACCGGGAGCAGTTCTTC
TRBV18	.	.	TRBJ2-7	CASSPLSGSPVTYYEQYF	TGTGCCAGCTCACCATTATCGGGATCCCCTGTGACATACTACGAGCAGTACTTC
TRBV11-3	.	.	TRBJ1-1	CASSPGDTEAFF	TGTGCCAGCAGCCCAGGGGATACTGAAGCTTTCTTT
TRBV6-6	.	TRBD1	TRBJ1-1	CASRSTGRGDTEAFF	TGTGCCAGCAGATCGACAGGGAGAGGGGACACTGAAGCTTTCTTT
TRBV6-5	.	.	TRBJ1-2	CASSNTGFYGYTF	TGTGCCAGCAGTAACACAGGGTTCTATGGCTACACCTTC
TRBV27	.	.	TRBJ2-7	CASSLAGAKIYEQYF	TGTGCCAGCAGTTTAGCAGGGGCCAAGATCTACGAGCAGTACTTC
TRBV19	.	.	TRBJ1-2	CASSIGNPNYGYTF	TGTGCCAGTAGTATCGGTAACCCTAACTATGGCTACACCTTC
TRBV3-1/TRBV3-2	once	TRBD1	TRBJ1-5	CASSQVSYLGQGGSQHF	TGTGCCAGCAGCCAAGTATCATATTTGGGACAGGGGGGGTCCCAGCATTTT
TRBV5-4	few	TRBD1	TRBJ1-6	CASSPAGGGSPLHF	TGTGCCAGCAGCCCGGCAGGGGGCGGTTCACCCCTCCACTTT
TRBV7-9	.	.	TRBJ1-6	CASSPSGNPRDSPLHF	TGTGCCAGCAGCCCATCAGGGAATCCTAGGGATTCACCCCTCCACTTT
TRBV5-8	once	TRBD1	TRBJ1-5	CASSPRDRVEGQPQHF	TGTGCCAGCAGCCCCCGGGACAGGGTAGAAGGTCAGCCCCAGCATTTT
TRBV21-1	.	.	TRBJ1-1	CASRGKGAGVTEAFF	TGTGCCAGCAGAGGGAAGGGGGCAGGGGTCACTGAAGCTTTCTTT
TRBV12-5	once	.	TRBJ1-5	CASGTGGGNQPQHF	TGTGCTAGTGGTACGGGGGGAGGCAATCAGCCCCAGCATTTT
TRBV6-2/TRBV6-3	.	TRBD2	TRBJ2-3	CASSRLAGGTDTQYF	TGTGCCAGCAGTCGTCTAGCGGGAGGCACAGATACGCAGTATTTT
TRBV11-2	.	TRBD2	TRBJ2-2	CASSPRIAGGFGELFF	TGTGCCAGCAGCCCCCGGATAGCGGGAGGCTTCGGGGAGCTGTTTTTT
TRBV30	many	TRBD1	TRBJ1-6	CAWDRGRDSPLHF	TGTGCGTGGGACAGGGGACGAGATTCACCCCTCCACTTT
TRBV30	.	TRBD2	TRBJ2-5	CAWTRLAGRETQYF	TGTGCCTGGACCCGACTAGCGGGCAGGGAGACCCAGTACTTC
TRBV12-2	.	.	TRBJ1-5	CASRLAITDGQVSNQPQHF	TGTGCAAGTCGCTTAGCCATAACTGACGGACAGGTTAGCAATCAGCCCCAGCATTTT
TRBV7-2	.	TRBD2	TRBJ2-3	CASSVLRSGSGTDTQYF	TGTGCCAGCAGCGTACTCAGAAGCGGGAGTGGAACAGATACGCAGTATTTT
TRBV6-5	.	TRBD1	TRBJ1-4	CASRPDRGREKLFF	TGTGCCAGCAGGCCGGACAGGGGTAGGGAAAAACTGTTTTTT
TRBV19	.	TRBD1	TRBJ1-3	CASSPWDRASGNTIYF	TGTGCCAGTAGTCCATGGGACAGGGCCTCTGGAAACACCATATATTTT
TRBV5-1	.	TRBD1	TRBJ2-3	CASSPRTGGTDTQYF	TGCGCCAGCAGCCCAAGGACAGGGGGCACAGATACGCAGTATTTT
TRBV2	.	TRBD2	TRBJ2-7	CASSVPGLKNYEQYF	TGTGCCAGCAGTGTGCCGGGACTAAAAAACTACGAGCAGTACTTC
TRBV7-9	.	TRBD1	TRBJ1-5	CASRGDSVNQPQHF	TGTGCCAGCAGGGGGGACAGCGTCAATCAGCCCCAGCATTTT
TRBV19	.	TRBD1	TRBJ2-5	CASSPGGVEETQYF	TGTGCCAGTAGCCCAGGGGGCGTTGAGGAGACCCAGTACTTC
TRBV10-3	.	.	TRBJ2-1	CAIMAANNEQFF	TGTGCCATCATGGCCGCCAACAATGAGCAGTTCTTC
TRBV5-1	.	.	TRBJ1-1	CASSLRTGRGTEAFF	TGCGCCAGCAGCTTGAGGACCGGGCGGGGCACTGAAGCTTTCTTT
TRBV10-3	once	.	TRBJ2-2	CAIRIVRANTGELFF	TGTGCCATCAGGATAGTCAGGGCAAACACCGGGGAGCTGTTTTTT
TRBV6-5	few	.	TRBJ1-3	CASSETAFSGNTIYF	TGTGCCAGCAGCGAGACAGCCTTCTCTGGAAACACCATATATTTT
TRBV28	.	.	TRBJ1-5	CASQPPGQRNQPQHF	TGTGCCAGCCAACCCCCAGGACAGCGAAATCAGCCCCAGCATTTT
TRBV5-1	.	.	TRBJ2-7	CASSSGLEPYEQYF	TGCGCCAGCAGCTCCGGACTGGAACCCTACGAGCAGTACTTC
TRBV15	.	TRBD2	TRBJ2-1	CATSRDGGVRRNEQFF	TGTGCCACCAGCAGAGATGGGGGGGTTCGTCGAAATGAGCAGTTCTTC
TRBV3-1/TRBV3-2	.	TRBD2	TRBJ2-1	CASSQTSGGPLGEQFF	TGTGCCAGCAGCCAAACTAGCGGGGGGCCGCTAGGTGAGCAGTTCTTC
TRBV5-5	.	.	TRBJ2-1	CASSRLADEQFF	TGTGCCAGCAGCCGGCTGGCGGATGAGCAGTTCTTC
TRBV7-3	many	TRBD1	TRBJ2-7	CASASGQGPPYEQYF	TGTGCCAGCGCTTCGGGACAGGGGCCACCCTACGAGCAGTACTTC
TRBV24-1	.	TRBD2	TRBJ2-1	CATSDAGTSGNEQFF	TGTGCCACCAGTGATGCCGGGACTAGCGGCAATGAGCAGTTCTTC
TRBV6-5	.	TRBD1	TRBJ2-3	CASSYTQGDATDTQYF	TGTGCCAGCAGTTACACACAGGGGGATGCCACAGATACGCAGTATTTT